A single sample is the source of the 14 T cell receptor beta chains below, sequenced in a study of T cell responses to AZD1222 COVID-19 vaccine. This table comes from immunoSEQ multiplex PCR, and its TCRdb copy is limited to in-frame clones, with some not included. This table has 150,000 to 180,000 clones, around 90% appearing once. The sample consisted of peripheral blood, taken on day 0 of AZD1222 vaccination. These receptors were obtained from an adult in good health.

The chain combines TRBV5-5 with TRBJ1-5, with D uncertain. Trimming stripped 1 base from V and 0 bases from J, with 8 bases between. The CDR3 loop spans 15 amino acids. Germline loops: CDR1 SGHKS, CDR2 YYEKEE (reference sequence). The CDR3 nucleotides are TGTGCCAGCAGCTTGAACAGCTATAGCAATCAGCCCCAGCATTTT. This codes for CASSLNSYSNQPQHF.

The V gene is TRBV4-3, the J gene TRBJ1-4; D might be TRBD1 (6 bases). The V gene lost 0 bases and the J gene lost 3 bases, with 14 bases spanning the gap. Germline-derived CDR1 and CDR2 are LGHNA and YSLEER. CDR3 length equals 17 residues. The CDR3 reads CASSQEARGGPNEKLFF. The DNA for the CDR3 is TGCGCCAGCAGCCAAGAGGCGAGGGGGGGCCCTAATGAAAAACTGTTTTTT.

This chain connects TRBV18 to TRBJ2-1; the match to TRBD1 covers 9 bases. The CDR3 runs to 15 residues. Trimming at V came to 1 base and at J to 6 bases, leaving 4 bases not matched to a gene. Germline-derived CDR1 and CDR2 are KGHSH and LQKENI. The CDR3 DNA follows: TGTGCCAGCTCACCACAACAGGGGGCACCCAATGAGCAGTTCTTC. Its protein is CASSPQQGAPNEQFF.

The V call is TRBV3-1 (or the pseudogene TRBV3-2), the J call TRBJ1-6; TRBD1 aligns across 8 bases. The CDR3 runs to 13 residues. Germline V gene sequence: CDR1 LGHDT, CDR2 YNNKEL (reference sequence). With 10 bases clipped from V and 10 bases from J, the junction kept 9 bases outside the gene matches. This CDR3 is CATTQGAQSPLHF. DNA for the CDR3: TGTGCCACGACCCAGGGGGCTCAATCACCCCTCCACTTT.

Only a few counts were recorded for this clone. This chain joins TRBV19 and TRBJ1-2; 8 positions match TRBD1. This CDR3 comprises 16 residues. Germline V gives CDR1 LNHDA, CDR2 SQIVND (reference sequence). V shed 6 bases, J shed 5 bases, and the junction held 14 bases outside the gene matches. This chain's CDR3 is CASSPGTDRGQYGYTF. In DNA, the CDR3 is TGTGCCAGTAGCCCTGGAACCGACAGGGGCCAATATGGCTACACCTTC.

The V call is TRBV19, the J call TRBJ2-5; D is possibly TRBD2 (5 bases). CDR1 is LNHDA and CDR2 is SQIVND in the germline V gene (reference sequence). The V end was cut by 3 bases, the J end by 5 bases, with 10 bases between. The CDR3 is 13 amino acids. CDR3 DNA: TGTGCCAGTAGTATTCTAGCTGGCGAGACCCAGTACTTC. Protein: CASSILAGETQYF. Full variable domain (missing parts from reference TRBV19 and TRBJ2-5): DGGITQSPKYLFRKEGQNVTLSCEQNLNHDAMYWYRQDPGQGLRLIYYSQIVNDFQKGDIAEGYSVSREKKESFPLTVTSAQKNPTAFYLCASSILAGETQYFGPGTRLLVL.

This chain connects TRBV18 to TRBJ1-2, with 11 bases aligning to TRBD1. This CDR3 contains 17 residues. Germline lookup yields CDR1 KGHSH and CDR2 LQKENI. V shed 2 bases, J shed 2 bases, and the junction held 7 bases outside the gene matches. The CDR3 spells CASSPRTGGAGNYGYTF. For the CDR3, the DNA is TGTGCCAGCTCACCAAGGACAGGGGGCGCCGGGAACTATGGCTACACCTTC.

The chain employs TRBV5-4 and TRBJ1-1; 7 nucleotides line up with TRBD1. J gave up 4 bases and V 2 bases, and 8 bases lay outside the gene matches. The CDR3 loop spans 15 amino acids. From germline, CDR1 is SGHNT and CDR2 YYREEE (reference sequence). The CDR3 region is CASSFGGSGGTEAFF. The CDR3 DNA reads as TGTGCCAGCAGCTTTGGGGGTTCAGGGGGCACTGAAGCTTTCTTT.

The chain uses TRBV7-6 and TRBJ1-3; D is unclear. The V and J ends lost 5 bases and 2 bases respectively, with 16 bases between them. This CDR3 comprises 16 residues. The germline CDR1 and CDR2 sequences are SGHVS and FNYEAQ. The CDR3 region has the DNA TGTGCCAGCAGCCTAGGGAACGACCGAGCTGGAAACACCATATATTTT. Translated: CASSLGNDRAGNTIYF.

The chain uses TRBV7-9 and TRBJ2-7; D possibly uses TRBD1 or TRBD2 (5 bases each). Trimming left V 2 bases short and J 9 bases short, with 11 bases between. The CDR3 is 12 residues long. Germline CDR1 and CDR2: SEHNR and FQNEAQ (reference sequence). This CDR3 is CASSLPGTWQYF. As DNA, the CDR3 is TGTGCCAGCAGCTTACCCGGGACGTGGCAGTACTTC.

The J gene is TRBJ1-1, the V gene TRBV9, with TRBD1 as a possible D gene (6 bases). In germline, CDR1 is SGDLS, CDR2 YYNGEE. V was pared by 2 bases and J by 6 bases, with 17 bases between. The CDR3 is 15 amino acids. CDR3 nucleotide sequence: TGTGCCAGCAGCGTCTTGGGGGCTTCCTCGTCTGAAGCTTTCTTT. Residues: CASSVLGASSSEAFF.

The V gene is TRBV2, the J gene TRBJ2-1; no clear D. Trimming removed 6 bases at V and 7 bases at J, with 7 bases between. From germline, CDR1 is SNHLY and CDR2 FYNNEI. This CDR3 is 11 amino acids long. The CDR3 protein is CASRPENEQFF. The CDR3, as DNA: TGTGCCAGCAGACCCGAGAATGAGCAGTTCTTC.

The chain is built from TRBV5-1 and TRBJ2-3, with TRBD1 matching over 8 bases. This CDR3 has 13 amino acids. J lost 3 bases, V lost 5 bases, and 2 bases had no gene match. Germline lookup yields CDR1 SGHRS and CDR2 YFSETQ. This CDR3 is CASRDRETDTQYF. The CDR3 bases are TGCGCCAGCAGGGACAGGGAAACAGATACGCAGTATTTT.

This clone was detected only once. This chain links TRBV11-3 with TRBJ2-1; D uncertain. Between the trimmed V and J ends, which lost 1 base and 0 bases, there was a span of 10 bases. Germline V lookup: CDR1 SGHNT, CDR2 YENEEA. The CDR3 is 16 amino acids. CDR3 amino acids: CASSLGAHSSYNEQFF. CDR3 nucleotide sequence: TGTGCCAGCAGCTTAGGAGCACACAGCTCCTACAATGAGCAGTTCTTC.